Presented here are 5 T cell receptor beta chains from one specimen sequenced in a study of blood T cell repertoires in COVID-19 (dated by TCRdb to about 2020). Library preparation was by the immunoSEQ multiplex PCR assay. The clones in this table, taken by TCRdb from immuneACCESS, are in-frame only. Not every clone is retained; where verified, under half of the shortfall comes from an unresolved V gene, and the cause of the rest is unknown. Within this sample are under 250,000 clones, with 80% of them counted one time only. The ten biggest clones cover under 8.5% of the sample. Specimen: peripheral blood. The receptors originated from a woman in her 70s with acute or convalescent COVID-19.

This chain joins TRBV5-1 and TRBJ2-1, with 7 nucleotides matching TRBD1. Trimming removed 2 bases from V and 6 bases from J; junction bases left unmatched: 11. In germline, CDR1 is SGHRS, CDR2 YFSETQ. The CDR3 runs to 16 residues. CDR3 sequence: CASSFNRDSNLNEQFF. The CDR3 DNA sequence: TGCGCCAGCAGCTTTAACCGGGACAGCAATCTCAATGAGCAGTTCTTC.

This chain connects TRBV10-1 to TRBJ2-5; D gene uncertain. Germline assignment: CDR1 WNHNN and CDR2 SYGVQD (reference sequence). The CDR3 is 13 amino acids. V was clipped by 4 bases and J by 5 bases, with 11 bases between them. The DNA for the CDR3 is TGCGCCAGCAGTGGATCGATCGGGGAGACCCAGTACTTC. Residues: CASSGSIGETQYF.

CDR3 sequence: CASRTWDSGEQYV. The DNA of the CDR3 is TGCGCCAGCAGGACCTGGGACAGTGGCGAGCAGTACGTC. The rearrangement joins TRBV10-2 to TRBJ2-7; 7 bases map to TRBD1. The germline V gene encodes CDR1 WSHSY and CDR2 SAAADI. The junction had 8 bases not matched to a gene; V was cut back by 6 bases and J by 6 bases. This CDR3 spans 13 amino acids.

The chain is built from TRBV5-1 and TRBJ1-1; 7 nucleotides match TRBD1. Germline CDR1 reads SGHRS; CDR2 reads YFSETQ. Unmatched junction bases numbered 8, after V lost 4 bases and J lost 5 bases. This CDR3 contains 14 residues. Written as DNA, the CDR3 is TGCGCCAGCAGCGGGCAGGGGGATCTAACTGAAGCTTTCTTT. Translation: CASSGQGDLTEAFF.

This clone was observed a single time. The chain's CDR3 is CASGTTPVETQYF. CDR3 DNA: TGTGCTAGTGGTACTACTCCGGTCGAGACCCAGTACTTC. The V call is TRBV12-5, the J call TRBJ2-5; the D is unclear. V gave up 5 bases and J gave up 5 bases, with 12 bases separating them. Germline CDR1 is LGHNT and CDR2 is FRNRAP. CDR3 length: 13 residues. Full variable domain (remainder filled in from reference TRBV12-5 and TRBJ2-5): DARVTQTPRHKVTEMGQEVTMRCQPILGHNTVFWYRQTMMQGLELLAYFRNRAPLDDSGMPKDRFSAEMPDATLATLKIQPSEPRDSAVYFCASGTTPVETQYFGPGTRLLVL.